Below, 20 T cell receptor beta chains from the same sample are listed, as sequenced in a study of cytomegalovirus exposure and HLA in healthy donors. The repertoire was sequenced with immunoSEQ multiplex PCR; TCRdb's copy has only in-frame clones and lacks some. The data contain about 310,000 clones, around 90% of them singletons. The sequenced sample consisted of PBMCs. Receptors were obtained from a man between 25 and 39 years old in good health and CMV-seronegative.

The chain recombines TRBV11-3 with TRBJ1-1, with D perhaps TRBD1 (6 bases). V was shortened by 2 bases and J by 4 bases, with 8 bases between the two germline ends. Germline V gene data show CDR1 as SGHNT and CDR2 as YENEEA. This CDR3 contains 13 residues. The CDR3 sequence is CASSLTQGTEAFF. CDR3 DNA sequence: TGTGCCAGCAGCTTAACACAGGGCACTGAAGCTTTCTTT.

The chain links TRBV9 to TRBJ2-3; 10 nucleotides agree with TRBD1. The junction had 9 bases not matched to a gene; V was cut back by 2 bases and J by 0 bases. Germline CDR1 reads SGDLS; CDR2 reads YYNGEE. CDR3 size: 18 residues. Written as DNA, the CDR3 is TGTGCCAGCAGCGTCCGGGACAGGGGTTGGCTTAGCACAGATACGCAGTATTTT. It specifies CASSVRDRGWLSTDTQYF.

A few counts support this clone. V gene TRBV5-5 combines with J gene TRBJ1-2; D is possibly TRBD1 (6 bases). This CDR3 region has 12 residues. V was cut by 4 bases and J by 8 bases, with 12 bases left in between. Per the germline V gene, CDR1 is SGHKS and CDR2 is YYEKEE (reference sequence). The CDR3 DNA follows: TGTGCCAGCAGCCCCCAGGGGTGGGGCTACACCTTC. Protein product: CASSPQGWGYTF.

The J gene is TRBJ2-1, the V gene TRBV27, with D maybe TRBD2 (6 bases). The V gene lost 7 bases and the J gene lost 8 bases, with 21 bases spanning the gap. The CDR3 contains 15 residues. Per germline, CDR1 MNHEY and CDR2 SMNVEV (reference sequence). CDR3 sequence reads: CASTLRAGRHDEQFF. The CDR3 DNA sequence: TGTGCCAGCACCCTGCGGGCGGGGAGACACGATGAGCAGTTCTTC.

A note on this clone: Other nucleotide sequences from this sample produce the same CDR3. V is TRBV13 and J is TRBJ2-7; 7 bases map to TRBD2. This CDR3 comprises 14 residues. Germline CDR1 and CDR2: PRHDT and FYEKMQ (reference sequence). V dropped 0 bases and J dropped 6; count of bases not matched to a gene: 5. The CDR3 bases are TGTGCCAGCAGCTTAGGGACGGGGGGTTCCGAGCAGTACTTC. Its translation: CASSLGTGGSEQYF.

This clone occurred once. This sequence joins TRBV6-5 and TRBJ2-1; 7 bases line up with TRBD2. The germline V gene has CDR1 MNHEY and CDR2 SVGAGI. The CDR3 runs to 15 residues. V was pared by 2 bases and J by 4 bases, with 5 bases of the junction left unmatched. This CDR3 is CASSYDGGGYNEQFF. In DNA, the CDR3 is TGTGCCAGCAGTTACGATGGGGGGGGGTACAATGAGCAGTTCTTC.

The chain has TRBV28 and TRBJ2-7; possibly TRBD1 for D (6 bases). Trimming removed 6 bases from V and 3 bases from J, with 15 bases in between. The germline gives CDR1 MDHEN, CDR2 SYDVKM. The CDR3 loop spans 14 amino acids. DNA of the CDR3: TGTGCCAGCAGGCGGACAGCCCAATACTACGAGCAGTACTTC. It translates to CASRRTAQYYEQYF.

The V and J genes are TRBV7-8 and TRBJ1-2; D gene uncertain. The V gene lost 2 bases and the J gene lost 5 bases, with 9 bases spanning the gap. CDR3 length: 13 amino acids. Germline CDR1 SGHVS, CDR2 FQNEAQ. The CDR3 loop is CASSLYGEYGYTF. The CDR3 DNA follows: TGTGCCAGCAGCTTATATGGAGAATATGGCTACACCTTC.

The V call is TRBV5-4, the J call TRBJ2-7; D gene uncertain. Germline CDR1 SGHNT, CDR2 YYREEE (reference sequence). CDR3 length: 11 amino acids. Trimming took 3 bases from V and 7 from J, leaving 8 bases between them. In nucleotides, the CDR3 is TGTGCCAGCAGCTCCGTGCGGGAGCAGTACTTC. Its translation is CASSSVREQYF.

This clone was detected once. This rearrangement joins TRBV27 to TRBJ1-1; D is unclear. The CDR3 consists of 13 residues. The V and J ends lost 2 bases and 0 bases respectively, with 4 bases between them. Germline V CDR1 and CDR2: MNHEY, SMNVEV (reference sequence). CDR3 DNA: TGTGCCAGCAGTTTAGTAATGAACACTGAAGCTTTCTTT. It encodes CASSLVMNTEAFF.

This clone was observed once. DNA for the CDR3: TGTGCCAGCAGCAGGGACTCTACAGAGACCCAGTACTTC. Translation gives CASSRDSTETQYF. This chain uses TRBV11-2 with TRBJ2-5, with D tentatively TRBD2 (6 bases). The CDR3 consists of 13 residues. V was cut by 5 bases and J by 4 bases, with 11 bases left in between. The germline CDR1 and CDR2 sequences are SGHAT and FQNNGV.

The V call is TRBV5-1, the J call TRBJ1-6, with 9 bases identical to TRBD1. The CDR3 is 16 amino acids. CDR1 is SGHRS and CDR2 is YFSETQ in the germline V gene. After removal of 4 bases from V and 1 base from J, the junction contained 3 bases not matched to a gene. The CDR3 here is CASSAGTGSYNSPLHF. The CDR3 bases are TGCGCCAGCAGCGCCGGGACAGGGTCCTATAATTCACCCCTCCACTTT.

The chain uses TRBV6-6 and TRBJ1-1; D is possibly TRBD1 (6 bases). Between the trimmed V and J ends, which lost 5 bases and 1 base, there was a span of 8 bases. The CDR3 is made up of 13 amino acids. Germline lookup yields CDR1 MNHNY and CDR2 SVGAGI (reference sequence). The CDR3: CASSQQGNTEAFF. CDR3 in DNA: TGTGCCAGCAGTCAACAGGGGAACACTGAAGCTTTCTTT.

The V and J genes are TRBV27 and TRBJ1-1, with D unclear. The CDR3 is made up of 14 amino acids. Trimming left V 3 bases short and J 0 bases short, with 8 bases between. Per germline, CDR1 MNHEY and CDR2 SMNVEV (reference sequence). The CDR3 DNA sequence: TGTGCCAGCAGTTTCCCCGCAGTGAACACTGAAGCTTTCTTT. This sequence encodes CASSFPAVNTEAFF.

This rearrangement joins TRBV6-4 to TRBJ2-3; D call uncertain. The CDR3 length is 15 residues. Trimming shortened V by 0 bases and J by 1 base, and 8 bases separated the two germline ends. Per the germline V gene, CDR1 is MRHNA and CDR2 is SNTAGT. The CDR3 sequence: CASSDSRGGTDTQYF. CDR3 coding DNA: TGTGCCAGCAGTGACTCGCGCGGCGGCACAGATACGCAGTATTTT.

CDR3 loop: CASSFTVGYNEKLFF. The CDR3 coding sequence is TGCGCCAGCAGCTTCACCGTCGGGTATAATGAAAAACTGTTTTTT. J is TRBJ1-4 and V is TRBV5-1; D not certain. Trimming pared 2 bases from V and 4 bases from J, leaving 12 bases between. The CDR3 length is 15 residues. Germline V gene lookup returns CDR1 SGHRS and CDR2 YFSETQ.

The chain couples TRBV10-1 to TRBJ2-3; 13 nucleotides align to TRBD2. The junction had 3 bases not matched to a gene; V was cut back by 0 bases and J by 6 bases. Germline CDR1 reads WNHNN; CDR2 reads SYGVQD (reference sequence). CDR3 size: 16 residues. The CDR3 region has the DNA TGCGCCAGCAGTGAGTCGACTAGCGGGGGGATGGATACGCAGTATTTT. This codes for CASSESTSGGMDTQYF.

As DNA, the CDR3 is TGTGCCAGCATTCAGTTTCCTCAAGAGACCCAGTACTTC. Its protein product is CASIQFPQETQYF. J is TRBJ2-5 and V is TRBV2; no clear D. This CDR3 is built from 13 residues. The V end was cut by 7 bases, the J end by 2 bases, with 11 bases between. The germline V gene has CDR1 SNHLY and CDR2 FYNNEI.

In this sample, this clone turned up once. This chain uses TRBV5-1 with TRBJ1-5, with D possibly TRBD1 on 6 matching bases. Germline V lookup: CDR1 SGHRS, CDR2 YFSETQ. This CDR3 region has 14 residues. With 0 bases removed from V and 6 bases from J, the gap between germline ends came to 10 bases. The CDR3 here is CASSLEGGPQPQHF. For the CDR3, the DNA is TGCGCCAGCAGCTTGGAGGGGGGGCCTCAGCCCCAGCATTTT.

V and J are TRBV18 and TRBJ2-1; 7 nucleotides match TRBD1. CDR1 is KGHSH and CDR2 is LQKENI in the germline V gene. This CDR3 is built from 14 residues. With 3 bases clipped from V and 9 bases from J, the junction kept 8 bases outside the gene matches. CDR3 sequence reads: CASSPLPTGTEQFF. The CDR3 DNA follows: TGTGCCAGCTCACCCTTACCGACAGGGACTGAGCAGTTCTTC.